This T cell receptor beta chain was captured by sequencing in a study of cytomegalovirus exposure and HLA in healthy donors (dated by TCRdb to the late 2010s). Study-wide context: In an earlier analysis of some 610 of the donors, about 260 Gb of sequence data and 95 million to 130 million unique TCR beta sequences from about 179 million T cells were reported. An early release that covered about 640 HLA-typed donors contained approximately 290 gigabases of sequencing data and 85 million to 100 million unique TCR sequences. Of the roughly 400 genotyped donors, around 81% fell in the genetic ancestry cluster associated with self-reported Caucasian donors. The aim of the study was to test whether cataloging public T cell receptors could identify signatures of past pathogen exposure. The study used immunosequencing to profile the T cell repertoires of 666 subjects and linked those repertoires to cytomegalovirus serostatus. Besides the first cohort of 666 subjects, a separate validation cohort made up of roughly 120 different subjects was used. To predict cytomegalovirus infection status, the study combined high-throughput TCR immunosequencing, statistical association of individual TCRs with disease status, and machine learning. A later analysis re-analyzed previously published TCR beta repertoires from about 730 donors and added high-resolution HLA genotyping to study TCR occurrence patterns. Rather than drawing on any new phenotypic data, the later analysis identified candidate immune exposures from TCR beta sequences and the way those sequences occurred across donors. An earlier analysis of 500 to 750 of the donors applied high-throughput TCR beta sequencing to assess whether each TCR beta V gene segment acted as functional or pseudogenic. Donor age, sex, ethnicity and CMV serostatus were compiled alongside the repertoire data. Genome-wide SNP genotypes for about 65% of the 666 donors were used in a later genetic analysis, which treated that subset as a discovery cohort. All discovery cohort repertoires had been generated on a single sequencing platform. Class I and class II HLA loci were covered by the typing at four-digit resolution. Typing coverage varied by locus: roughly 620-640 donors for A, B, C, DRB1 and DQB1; roughly 560 for DQA1; approximately 570 for DPA1; about 450 for DPB1. Because of strong linkage in the cohort, a handful of DR-DQ haplotypes were treated as single units for association and clustering. Among roughly 370 genotyped donors of the cohort, an average of about 240,000 unique TCR beta nucleotide sequences were sequenced per donor, about a sixth of them non-productive.

Summary of the overall study and its limitations: In a later genetic analysis, a missense DCLRE1C variant was associated with V-gene and J-gene trimming of TCR beta chains, and the association was replicated in an independent cohort. A later analysis reported that several top co-occurrence clusters appeared linked to parvovirus B19, influenza, CMV and Epstein-Barr virus. Broadly in line with IMGT annotations, most TCR beta V segments showed up in productive rearrangements about 87% or about 30% of the time in an earlier analysis of 450 to 600 of the donors. Sequencing depth was assumed to be roughly uniform across donors in the presence/absence analyses, though that assumption may not hold. The cohort was sequenced for TCR beta chains only, and without alpha or paired-chain data the features that could be detected were limited. A few of the identified cytomegalovirus-associated TCR beta chains were confirmed in vitro to be specific for cytomegalovirus antigens. Linkage disequilibrium might explain the correlated functional status among segregating V segments, but an unknown experimental factor could not be excluded. According to a later genetic analysis, donors in an Asian-associated ancestry cluster had fewer N-insertions in productive TCRs than the roughly 670-donor mean. At a false discovery rate of 0.05, a later analysis linked around 15,000 TCR beta sequences to specific HLA alleles. Because some donors lacked HLA typing at each locus, the association tests relied only on the typed subset. A later analysis found that TCR association rates varied across HLA loci, with DRB1 alleles showing the most associated TCRs and HLA-C alleles the fewest. Around 16 rarely observed V segments, including chromosome 9 orphons, were excluded from the earlier analysis of some 590 of the donors because counts were too low. Immune exposure information for the cohort was limited to CMV serostatus. A cluster of highly shared sequence variants was judged likely to represent a technical artifact of the sequencing pipeline. In a later analysis, most CMV-associated TCR beta chains were found to appear HLA-restricted, with HLA associations seemingly driven largely by CMV exposure. When HLA alleles, especially DR and DQ, strongly co-occurred, TCR associations were difficult to assign to individual alleles. A further reported finding was that TCR beta sequences accurately predicted the HLA-A and HLA-B alleles for most subjects in the first cohort. In a later analysis, HLA-associated TCR beta chains showed more clonal expansion and lower generation probabilities than non-associated chains that were equally common. The study gave a list of under 200 TCR beta chains associated with cytomegalovirus. Most TCR sequences were seen in very few donors, while some public TCRs were found in many individuals. Cytomegalovirus status was reported to be diagnosed by the classifier with high specificity and sensitivity in both the original and validation cohorts. The 87-base-pair reads could not distinguish some IMGT-functional V segments, including TRBV6-2 and TRBV6-3, so those segments were excluded. It was suggested by the authors that the approach could potentially be generalized to other disease states and immunological phenotypes.

The cohort comprised more than 550 healthy bone marrow donors. Cohort members were all nominally healthy when sampled, although unrecorded immune exposures were likely present. The donor tested CMV seronegative, placing the donor among the roughly 400 seronegative members of the cohort. Every donor gave a peripheral blood sample, and the peripheral blood mononuclear cells from that sample were used for TCR beta sequencing. Genomic DNA extraction from the blood cell samples was performed with the Qiagen DNeasy Blood Extraction Kit. A word on this clone: The antigen it recognizes is unknown. Base-call qualities are not available, and no considerably larger clone is one nucleotide away.

The library came from the immunoSEQ multiplex PCR assay. The multiplex PCR relied on a mix of 60 forward primers for TCR Vbeta segments and 13 reverse primers for TCR Jbeta segments. Amplification of the CDR3 region of rearranged TCR beta genes was performed with a multiplex PCR assay on genomic DNA. On the Illumina HiSeq System, the amplified TCR beta libraries were sequenced as 87-base-pair reads. The authors processed their data as follows. A later analysis tallied tens of millions of unique TCR beta chains across the approximately 670 repertoires, and about 10 million of those chains were shared by two or more donors. Raw reads were error-corrected and collapsed into unique sequences by a nearest-neighbor algorithm in which closely related sequences were merged to remove PCR and sequencing errors. Alignment of CDR3 sequences to IMGT reference sequences was used to assign V, D and J gene segments. For a sequence to be retained, at least a six-nucleotide match to both a V gene segment and a J gene segment was required. Rearrangements were classified as productive when the CDR3 lacked stop codons and remained in frame with V and J, and all other rearrangements were classified as non-productive. CDR3 was defined according to IMGT convention as the region running from the second conserved V-encoded cysteine to the conserved J-encoded phenylalanine. The earlier analysis of about 530 of the donors excluded any sequence lacking an unambiguous match to a single V gene segment. An earlier analysis of several hundred of the donors classified V segments as functional when productive rearrangements were above 56.7% and as segregating when the standard deviation between donors was above 5%. A statistical classification framework was built for diagnosing cytomegalovirus status from the catalog of TCR beta chain sequences. A later analysis assigned V and J genes by comparing TCR nucleotide sequences with IMGT/GENE-DB human TR gene sequences. Using the TCRdist pipeline, a later analysis assigned CDR3 sequences along with most-parsimonious VDJ recombination scenarios. A later analysis defined each TCR beta chain by its CDR3 amino acid sequence plus V-gene family, and excluded reads lacking a unique V-gene family. In a later analysis, 500 to 650 highly shared, low-generation-probability nucleotide sequences were removed to address suspected cross-contamination and a sequencing artifact. In a later analysis, a clonal expansion index for each public chain was calculated from normalized within-repertoire ranks of inferred template counts. In a later analysis, generation probabilities were computed with a VDJ recombination model fitted to out-of-frame rearrangements, and the resulting probabilities were checked against IGoR. In a later analysis, hypergeometric tests were used to score TCR-TCR, TCR-HLA and TCR-CMV co-occurrence, with a repertoire-size bias correction applied to TCR pairs. A later analysis estimated false discovery rates by permuting HLA or CMV assignments 20 times. In a later analysis, co-occurring TCRs were grouped using DBSCAN, with TCRdist sequence similarity added in when clustering inside HLA-allele-positive subsets. Co-occurrence clustering excluded repertoires with fewer than 30,000 or more than 120,000 public chains, plus five with anomalous nucleotide sharing. In TCRdb, the immuneACCESS table is reduced to in-frame sequences with V and J assigned. These tables do not hold every clone; where another copy was compared, an unresolved V gene accounts for under half, and the others remain unexplained. V, J and clone size reflect that table, while D and trimming were determined from the DNA. This sample lists about 180,000 clones; around 82% were detected once. Jointly, the top ten make up 5.7% of the sample.

CDR1 and CDR2 are read off the germline V gene as KGHSH and LQKENI. From the cysteine up to the phenylalanine, the CDR3 has a length of 17 residues. The CDR3 DNA has 51 bases and is translated from base 1. A distance of 17 bases separates the germline ends of V and J, which lose 2 bases and 2 bases respectively. Sequences were obtained from PBMCs. The chain links TRBV18 with TRBJ2-3; TRBD1 might be the D gene, on 6 matching bases. This sequence originates from a man in his forties in good health and CMV-seronegative. The DNA reads TGTGCCAGCTCACCAGTTTCGCAGGGGCAGATCACAGATACGCAGTATTTT. Its product reads: CASSPVSQGQITDTQYF. Beyond the CDR3, the reference TRBV18 and TRBJ2-3 genes provide the residues; the full variable domain reads: NAGVMQNPRHLVRRRGQEARLRCSPMKGHSHVYWYRQLPEEGLKFMVYLQKENIIDESGMPKERFSAEFPKEGPSILRIQQVVRGDSAAYFCASSPVSQGQITDTQYFGPGTRLTVL.